The 22 T cell receptor beta chains in this list originate from one sample, sequenced in a study of blood T cells in healthy people across ages. Combining a sample-barcoded 5' primer with a J-beta primer mix, a second PCR ran for 7 to 11 cycles. TCRdb called the 5' RACE reads again in MiXCR, with one record for every CDR3 protein. The data hold approximately 800,000 distinct CDR3 sequences, with 55% to 70% observed a single time. Sequencing was performed on blood. The source of these receptors is a man aged 30 to 45 in good health.

The chain is built from TRBV18 and TRBJ1-3; no clear D gene. The CDR3 is made up of 16 amino acids. The germline CDR1 and CDR2 sequences are KGHSH and LQKENI. V was clipped by 2 bases and J by 0 bases, with 11 bases between them. The CDR3 DNA follows: TGTGCCAGCTCACCATGGGTGGACCCCTCTGGAAACACCATATATTTT. Its translation is CASSPWVDPSGNTIYF.

V and J are TRBV28 and TRBJ2-7; possible D gene TRBD1, 6 bases. The CDR3 sequence is 14 residues long. In germline, CDR1 is MDHEN, CDR2 SYDVKM. Deletions cut 6 bases from V and 5 bases from J, with 17 bases between. The CDR3 sequence is CASSPGQSINEQYF. CDR3 DNA: TGTGCCAGCAGCCCCGGACAGAGTATTAACGAGCAGTACTTC.

This clonotype has a handful of counts. This may be a read error: a much more frequent sequence differs by one nucleotide. The rearrangement joins TRBV28 to TRBJ2-5, with D possibly TRBD1 on 5 matching bases. Trimming shortened V by 2 bases and J by 3 bases, and 10 bases separated the two germline ends. Germline lookup yields CDR1 MDHEN and CDR2 SYDVKM. The CDR3 has 14 amino acids. CDR3 DNA sequence: TGTGCCAGCAGTTTAGTGGGCAGGGAAGAGACCCAGTACTTC. Translation: CASSLVGREETQYF.

The rearrangement uses TRBV29-1 and TRBJ2-1, with TRBD1 identical over 9 bases. The CDR3 sequence is 14 residues long. The V and J ends lost 6 bases and 0 bases, in that order; junction bases with no gene match: 3. The germline V gene encodes CDR1 SQVTM and CDR2 ANQGSEA. CDR3 loop: CSVPTGGSYNEQFF. The DNA of the CDR3 is TGCAGCGTCCCGACAGGGGGCTCCTACAATGAGCAGTTCTTC.

V and J are TRBV7-8 and TRBJ2-5; D not certain. From germline, CDR1 is SGHVS and CDR2 FQNEAQ. The V end lost 0 bases, the J end lost 5 bases, and 7 bases lay between the germline ends. The CDR3 covers 13 residues. The CDR3 bases are TGTGCCAGCAGCTTAGCGGAGTTTGAGACCCAGTACTTC. It specifies CASSLAEFETQYF.

V gene TRBV10-1 combines with J gene TRBJ2-7, with TRBD2 matching over 12 bases. CDR1 and CDR2 (germline): WNHNN, SYGVQD (reference sequence). Trimming at V came to 8 bases and at J to 4 bases, leaving 15 bases not matched to a gene. The CDR3 length is 17 residues. The CDR3, as DNA: TGCGCCAGCGTCCCGGGACTAGCGGGCGACACCTATTACGAGCAGTACTTC. Its translation is CASVPGLAGDTYYEQYF.

The chain combines TRBV2 with TRBJ2-5; D unclear. The closer fit of TRBJ2-7 to the DNA end suggests the J call may be wrong. From germline, CDR1 is SNHLY and CDR2 FYNNEI. This CDR3 contains 16 residues. CDR3: CASSEALRTVVYEQYF. CDR3 DNA: TGTGCCAGCAGTGAAGCGCTTCGGACGGTCGTGTACGAGCAGTACTTC.

This clonotype was observed a handful of times. This rearrangement joins TRBV7-6 to TRBJ2-5, with D possibly TRBD1 on 5 matching bases. From germline, CDR1 is SGHVS and CDR2 FNYEAQ. V shed 4 bases and J shed 3 bases, with 21 bases lying between them. The CDR3 is 17 residues long. The CDR3 spells CASSSNHWTLGEETQYF. The CDR3 nucleotides read TGTGCCAGCAGCTCTAACCACTGGACACTTGGCGAAGAGACCCAGTACTTC. Complete variable domain (other parts from reference TRBV7-6 and TRBJ2-5): GAGVSQSPRYKVTKRGQDVALRCDPISGHVSLYWYRQALGQGPEFLTYFNYEAQQDKSGLPNDRFSAERPEGSISTLTIQRTEQRDSAMYRCASSSNHWTLGEETQYFGPGTRLLVL.

The V call is TRBV7-9, the J call TRBJ1-1; TRBD1 matches 7 bases. The junction had 6 bases not matched to a gene; V was cut back by 1 base and J by 4 bases. CDR1 and CDR2 from the germline V gene are SEHNR and FQNEAQ (reference sequence). CDR3 size: 15 residues. The CDR3 sequence: CASSLVQGGATEAFF. In nucleotides, the CDR3 is TGTGCCAGCAGCTTAGTCCAGGGGGGGGCCACTGAAGCTTTCTTT.

This clonotype showed up just a few times. The chain combines TRBV12-3 or TRBV12-4 with TRBJ2-5; no reliable D call. The CDR3 runs 10 residues. Trimming shortened V by 7 bases and J by 5 bases, and 5 bases separated the two germline ends. CDR3 nucleotide sequence: TGTGCCAGCATGGGCGAGACCCAGTACTTC. It specifies CASMGETQYF.

The rearrangement joins TRBV12-3 or TRBV12-4 to TRBJ1-1; 7 nucleotides agree with TRBD1. V shed 5 bases and J 2 bases; nucleotides not matched to a gene: 11. The CDR3 consists of 16 residues. The CDR3 nucleotides read TGTGCCAGCAGTCTGAACACAGGGGCTATTAACACTGAAGCTTTCTTT. This translates into CASSLNTGAINTEAFF.

In regard to this clonotype: The junction shows a germline mismatch at one end, possibly a read error. The chain combines TRBV20-1 with TRBJ2-4; no reliable D call. The J call may be in error: the DNA end matches TRBJ2-7 better. The CDR3 spans 12 residues. Germline V CDR1 and CDR2: DFQATT, SNEGSKA (reference sequence). CDR3 amino acids: CSSRRLGDEQYF. DNA for the CDR3: TGCAGTTCTAGACGGCTTGGGGACGAGCAGTACTTC.

This clonotype was counted a few times. This chain uses TRBV27 with TRBJ1-2; D is unclear. CDR1 MNHEY and CDR2 SMNVEV come from the germline V gene (reference sequence). Trimming pared 5 bases from V and 3 bases from J, leaving 10 bases between. CDR3 length: 13 residues. Written as DNA, the CDR3 is TGTGCCAGCAGTGACGTCGTGGACTATGGCTACACCTTC. The encoded protein is CASSDVVDYGYTF.

The rearrangement uses TRBV27 and TRBJ2-4; D possibly matches TRBD1 or TRBD2 (5 bases each). Per germline, CDR1 MNHEY and CDR2 SMNVEV (reference sequence). V was cut by 2 bases and J by 1 base, with 18 bases left in between. The CDR3 sequence is 18 residues long. The DNA of the CDR3 is TGTGCCAGCAGTTTAGCGTTAGGGGATTGGAGGGCCAAAAACATTCAGTACTTC. This translates into CASSLALGDWRAKNIQYF.

The chain has TRBV6-2 or TRBV6-3 and TRBJ1-1; no clear D. This CDR3 is built from 14 residues. Germline CDR1 and CDR2: MNHEY and SVGEGT. V was trimmed by 2 bases and J by 1 base, leaving 8 bases between them. CDR3 amino acids: CASSYPEGNTEAFF. The DNA for the CDR3 is TGTGCCAGCAGTTACCCCGAGGGGAACACTGAAGCTTTCTTT.

The V call is TRBV28, the J call TRBJ2-6; tentative D call: TRBD1 (5 bases). Germline values: CDR1 MDHEN, CDR2 SYDVKM. V was trimmed by 6 bases and J by 4 bases, leaving 19 bases between them. The CDR3 runs 17 residues. DNA of the CDR3: TGTGCCAGCAGACAGGCAGGGTTTTCAGGGGGGGCCAACGTCCTGACTTTC. Encoded protein: CASRQAGFSGGANVLTF.

The chain couples TRBV29-1 to TRBJ2-7, with D possibly being TRBD2 (7 bases). Per the germline V gene, CDR1 is SQVTM and CDR2 is ANQGSEA. V was clipped by 6 bases and J by 6 bases, with 12 bases between them. CDR3 length: 11 residues. The CDR3, as DNA: TGCAGCGTGGGGGGGACACTCGAGCAGTACTTC. Translation: CSVGGTLEQYF.

The chain is built from TRBV7-8 and TRBJ2-7; the D is unclear. The germline CDR1 and CDR2 sequences are SGHVS and FQNEAQ. With 8 bases removed from V and 2 bases from J, the gap between germline ends came to 19 bases. The CDR3 has 15 amino acids. The CDR3 DNA reads TGTGCCAGCTACCGTCACCCCGGTGGGCCCTACGAGCAGTACTTC. Protein product: CASYRHPGGPYEQYF.

This clonotype has more than one count but fewer than ten. The chain combines TRBV6-6 with TRBJ1-6, with D maybe TRBD1 (6 bases). The CDR3 spans 14 residues. Germline CDR1 is MNHNY and CDR2 is SVGAGI (reference sequence). Trimming pared 8 bases from V and 8 bases from J, leaving 16 bases between. The CDR3 DNA is TGTGCCAGCGAACGGGGGCTCGGGGATTCACCCCTCCACTTT. It translates to CASERGLGDSPLHF.

V gene TRBV6-1 combines with J gene TRBJ1-2; D ambiguous. V dropped 4 bases and J dropped 7 bases, with 16 bases sitting between them. Per the germline V gene, CDR1 is MNHNS and CDR2 is SASEGT. This CDR3 is built from 14 residues. The CDR3 protein is CASSALQADVGYTF. In nucleotides, the CDR3 is TGTGCCAGCAGTGCCCTTCAGGCAGACGTTGGCTACACCTTC.

The V gene is TRBV2, the J gene TRBJ2-4; the D gene is possibly TRBD1 (5 bases). Gene TRBJ2-7 matches the end of the DNA better, so the J call may be wrong. The CDR3 extends over 13 amino acids. Looked up from germline, CDR1 is SNHLY and CDR2 is FYNNEI. This chain's CDR3 is CASSDRVGYEQYF. The DNA of the CDR3 is TGTGCCAGCAGTGACAGGGTCGGCTACGAGCAGTACTTC.

J is TRBJ2-7 and V is TRBV5-1, with TRBD2 matching 13 bases. The germline V gene has CDR1 SGHRS and CDR2 YFSETQ. CDR3 size: 17 residues. The ends lost 0 bases at V and 3 bases at J; junction bases unmatched: 6. DNA of the CDR3: TGCGCCAGCAGCTTGGGGACTAGCGGGAGAGTTCGCTACGAGCAGTACTTC. It encodes CASSLGTSGRVRYEQYF. The full variable domain, its missing parts supplied by reference TRBV5-1 and TRBJ2-7, is KAGVTQTPRYLIKTRGQQVTLSCSPISGHRSVSWYQQTPGQGLQFLFEYFSETQRNKGNFPGRFSGRQFSNSRSEMNVSTLELGDSALYLCASSLGTSGRVRYEQYFGPGTRLTVT.